This entry is about one T cell receptor beta chain. Trimming at V came to 3 bases and at J to 0 bases, leaving 15 bases not matched to a gene. The length of the CDR3 is 19 residues. Germline V gene lookup returns CDR1 SGHRS and CDR2 YFSETQ. This record comes from a study of blood T cell repertoires in COVID-19. About the research overall: The analysed material was cDNA or gDNA that came from T cells, B-cell-depleted T cells, or PBMCs.

During active infection, Seattle patients enrolled and were then monitored through disease. Repertoires were generated with immunoSEQ multiplex PCR, while TCRdb's copy carries only in-frame clones and drops some. Here the sample spans some 68,000 clones, roughly 85% being singletons. The chain links TRBV5-1 to TRBJ1-5; 7 bases map to TRBD1. The sample consisted of peripheral blood. This TCR was sampled from a woman in her forties or fifties with COVID-19, enrolled during active disease. DNA of the CDR3: TGCGCCAGCAGCTGCTACAGGACAGGCGCTCTTTATAGCAATCAGCCCCAGCATTTT. It yields the protein CASSCYRTGALYSNQPQHF.